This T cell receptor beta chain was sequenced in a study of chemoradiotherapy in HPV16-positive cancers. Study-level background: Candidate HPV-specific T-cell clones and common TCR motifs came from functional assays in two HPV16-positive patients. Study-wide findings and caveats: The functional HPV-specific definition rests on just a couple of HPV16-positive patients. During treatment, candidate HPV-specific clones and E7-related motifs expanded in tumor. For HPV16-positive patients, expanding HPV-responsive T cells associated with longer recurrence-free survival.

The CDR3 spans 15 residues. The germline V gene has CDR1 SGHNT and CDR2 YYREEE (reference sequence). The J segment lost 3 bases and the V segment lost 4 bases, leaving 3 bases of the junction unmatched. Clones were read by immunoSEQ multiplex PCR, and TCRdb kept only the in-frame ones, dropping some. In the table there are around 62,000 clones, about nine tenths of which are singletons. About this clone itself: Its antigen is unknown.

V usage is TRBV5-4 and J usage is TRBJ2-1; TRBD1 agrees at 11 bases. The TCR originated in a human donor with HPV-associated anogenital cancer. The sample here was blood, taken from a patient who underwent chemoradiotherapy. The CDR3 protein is CASSQGTGGYNEQFF. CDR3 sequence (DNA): TGTGCCAGCAGCCAGGGGACAGGGGGCTACAATGAGCAGTTCTTC. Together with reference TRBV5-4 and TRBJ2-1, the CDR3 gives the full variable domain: ETGVTQSPTHLIKTRGQQVTLRCSSQSGHNTVSWYQQALGQGPQFIFQYYREEENGRGNFPPRFSGLQFPNYSSELNVNALELDDSALYLCASSQGTGGYNEQFFGPGTRLTVL.